This paragraph covers one T cell receptor beta chain sequence. Its antigen is not known. The data were produced by immunoSEQ multiplex PCR, yet TCRdb's version contains in-frame clones alone and is incomplete. In the table there are about 280,000 clones, approximately 88% of which are singletons. This entry belongs to a study of cytomegalovirus exposure and HLA in healthy donors. Study summary: A later analysis reported the 100 to 150 validation repertoires used the same platform as the 666 first-cohort repertoires. Whole-study results and caveats: Despite most TCR sequences being rare, some public TCRs occurred in many donors. A classifier reportedly called cytomegalovirus status with high sensitivity and specificity. According to the study, 160 or so TCR beta chains were cytomegalovirus-associated.

Per germline, CDR1 SGDLS and CDR2 YYNGEE. The CDR3 consists of 14 residues. The ends lost 3 bases at V and 2 bases at J; junction bases unmatched: 5. V usage is TRBV9 and J usage is TRBJ2-7; 7 bases match TRBD2. Sequencing input: PBMCs. The source is a woman aged 18-35 years in good health and CMV-seronegative. The CDR3, as DNA: TGTGCCAGCAGCGCAAGGGAGGGGACCTACGAGCAGTACTTC. Amino acid sequence: CASSAREGTYEQYF.